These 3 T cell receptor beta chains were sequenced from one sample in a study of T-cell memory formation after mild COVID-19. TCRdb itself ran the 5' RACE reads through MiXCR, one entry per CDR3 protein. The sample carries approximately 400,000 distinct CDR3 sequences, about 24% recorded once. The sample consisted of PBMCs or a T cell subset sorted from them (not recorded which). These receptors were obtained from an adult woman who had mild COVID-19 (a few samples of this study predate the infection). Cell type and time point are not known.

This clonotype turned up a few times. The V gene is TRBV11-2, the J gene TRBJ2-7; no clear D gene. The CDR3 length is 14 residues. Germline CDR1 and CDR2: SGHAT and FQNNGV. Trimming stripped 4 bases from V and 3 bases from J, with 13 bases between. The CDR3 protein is CASSSKVKYYEQYF. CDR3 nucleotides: TGTGCCAGCAGCTCCAAAGTTAAGTACTACGAGCAGTACTTC.

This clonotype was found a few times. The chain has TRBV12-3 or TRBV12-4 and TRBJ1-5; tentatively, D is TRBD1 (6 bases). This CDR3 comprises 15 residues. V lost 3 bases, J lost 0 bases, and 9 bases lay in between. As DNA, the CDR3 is TGTGCCAGCAGTTTCACAGGGAATAGCAATCAGCCCCAGCATTTT. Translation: CASSFTGNSNQPQHF.

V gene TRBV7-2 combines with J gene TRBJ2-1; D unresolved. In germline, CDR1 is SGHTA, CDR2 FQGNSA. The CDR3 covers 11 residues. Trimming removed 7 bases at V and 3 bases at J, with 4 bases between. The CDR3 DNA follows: TGTGCCAGCACCATCTACAATGAGCAGTTCTTC. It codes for CASTIYNEQFF.